One and the same sample provided the 25 T cell receptor beta chains below, sequenced in a study of technical replicates of blood from a few donors. Clones were read by immunoSEQ multiplex PCR, and TCRdb kept only the in-frame ones, dropping some. The table has under 85,000 clones, approximately 96% seen once; the top ten hold about 0.34%. Sequenced input: T cells isolated from PBMCs. Receptors were obtained from a human donor in good health.

The rearrangement joins TRBV5-1 to TRBJ2-1; TRBD2 is a possible D gene (6 bases). Germline-derived CDR1 and CDR2 are SGHRS and YFSETQ. The CDR3 length is 13 residues. V lost 4 bases to trimming and J lost 8 bases, with 13 bases between them. In nucleotides, the CDR3 is TGCGCCAGCAGCCCCCGGTCTAGCGATGAGCAGTTCTTC. This translates into CASSPRSSDEQFF.

The rearrangement joins TRBV29-1 to TRBJ2-6; D call uncertain. V lost 6 bases to trimming and J lost 0 bases, with 9 bases between them. The CDR3 contains 14 residues. CDR1 is SQVTM, CDR2 ANQGSEA, per germline. The CDR3 protein is CSVLPFSGANVLTF. The CDR3 region has the DNA TGCAGCGTCCTACCCTTCTCTGGGGCCAACGTCCTGACTTTC.

The chain recombines TRBV5-6 with TRBJ2-7, with 7 positions matching TRBD2. The junction had 1 base not matched to a gene; V was cut back by 1 base and J by 3 bases. Germline CDR1 reads SGHDT; CDR2 reads YYEEEE. This CDR3 is 13 amino acids long. In DNA form, the CDR3 reads TGTGCCAGCAGCTTGCGCGGGAGCTACGAGCAGTACTTC. It specifies CASSLRGSYEQYF.

The V gene is TRBV5-1, the J gene TRBJ1-3; D possibly corresponds to TRBD1 (5 bases). CDR3 length equals 15 residues. Trimming removed 4 bases from V and 0 bases from J, with 11 bases in between. Germline V gives CDR1 SGHRS, CDR2 YFSETQ. The DNA of the CDR3 is TGCGCCAGCAGCCGTGACAGCTCCTCTGGAAACACCATATATTTT. This translates into CASSRDSSSGNTIYF.

The genes are TRBV9 and TRBJ2-3; 7 bases match TRBD2. Germline lookup yields CDR1 SGDLS and CDR2 YYNGEE. The CDR3 is 15 residues long. V shed 0 bases, J shed 6 bases, and the junction held 7 bases outside the gene matches. The CDR3 nucleotides read TGTGCCAGCAGCGTAGTTGGCGGGAGCATGGATACGCAGTATTTT. Translation: CASSVVGGSMDTQYF. Looking up the rest from reference TRBV9 and TRBJ2-3 gives the full variable domain: DSGVTQTPKHLITATGQRVTLRCSPRSGDLSVYWYQQSLDQGLQFLIQYYNGEERAKGNILERFSAQQFPDLHSELNLSSLELGDSALYFCASSVVGGSMDTQYFGPGTRLTVL.

The rearrangement uses TRBV29-1 and TRBJ2-3, with TRBD2 identical over 11 bases. This CDR3 spans 17 amino acids. Per the germline V gene, CDR1 is SQVTM and CDR2 is ANQGSEA. The ends lost 4 bases at V and 3 bases at J; junction bases unmatched: 12. In nucleotides, the CDR3 is TGCAGCGTTGTTAGTACAGAAGGACTAGCGGGTACAGATACGCAGTATTTT. Translated: CSVVSTEGLAGTDTQYF.

In its sample, this clone was seen once. The gene calls are TRBV11-3 and TRBJ2-3, with D possibly TRBD2 on 6 matching bases. The V and J ends lost 1 base and 1 base respectively, with 9 bases between them. Germline V gene data show CDR1 as SGHNT and CDR2 as YENEEA. CDR3 size: 15 residues. In DNA, the CDR3 is TGTGCCAGCAGCTTAGGCCCGGGGGGCACAGATACGCAGTATTTT. Protein sequence: CASSLGPGGTDTQYF.

The chain recombines TRBV11-2 with TRBJ2-1, with 7 bases fitting TRBD2. Germline V CDR1 and CDR2: SGHAT, FQNNGV. The length of the CDR3 is 14 residues. Trimming took 7 bases from V and 9 from J; bases not matched to a gene: 12. CDR3 in amino acids: CASNGGEFRSEQFF. CDR3 DNA: TGTGCCAGCAATGGGGGGGAGTTTCGGTCTGAGCAGTTCTTC.

Here the CDR3 reads CAAGVIGETQYF. CDR3 bases: TGTGCCGCCGGGGTTATCGGAGAGACCCAGTACTTC. The gene calls are TRBV19 and TRBJ2-5, with D perhaps matching TRBD2 (5 bases). This CDR3 comprises 12 residues. The V end lost 11 bases, the J end lost 4 bases, and 14 bases lay between the germline ends. Germline V gene sequence: CDR1 LNHDA, CDR2 SQIVND (reference sequence). The complete variable domain, with remaining parts taken from reference TRBV19 and TRBJ2-5, reads DGGITQSPKYLFRKEGQNVTLSCEQNLNHDAMYWYRQDPGQGLRLIYYSQIVNDFQKGDIAEGYSVSREKKESFPLTVTSAQKNPTAFYLCAAGVIGETQYFGPGTRLLVL.

The chain joins TRBV7-9 to TRBJ2-7; possibly TRBD1 for D (6 bases). CDR3 size: 12 residues. Trimming left V 10 bases short and J 7 bases short, with 17 bases between. Germline V gene data show CDR1 as SEHNR and CDR2 as FQNEAQ (reference sequence). The CDR3 region is CATGGGSGEQYF. The CDR3 nucleotides are TGTGCCACTGGGGGCGGCTCTGGGGAGCAGTACTTC.

The chain employs TRBV9 and TRBJ1-2; D not resolved. Trimming removed 0 bases from V and 0 bases from J, with 18 bases in between. Germline values: CDR1 SGDLS, CDR2 YYNGEE. The CDR3 extends over 18 amino acids. CDR3: CASSVGGVPRASNYGYTF. In nucleotides, the CDR3 is TGTGCCAGCAGCGTAGGGGGAGTGCCGAGAGCATCTAACTATGGCTACACCTTC. Full variable domain (rest looked up from reference TRBV9 and TRBJ1-2): DSGVTQTPKHLITATGQRVTLRCSPRSGDLSVYWYQQSLDQGLQFLIQYYNGEERAKGNILERFSAQQFPDLHSELNLSSLELGDSALYFCASSVGGVPRASNYGYTFGSGTRLTVV.

The V and J genes are TRBV4-3 and TRBJ2-1, with 10 nucleotides matching TRBD2. Trimming took 0 bases from V and 4 from J; bases not matched to a gene: 3. Germline CDR1 is LGHNA and CDR2 is YSLEER. This CDR3 spans 16 amino acids. CDR3 amino acids: CASSQDGAGGYNEQFF. DNA for the CDR3: TGCGCCAGCAGCCAAGATGGAGCGGGAGGGTACAATGAGCAGTTCTTC.

The genes are TRBV29-1 and TRBJ1-1, with D possibly matching TRBD1 (6 bases). V gave up 6 bases and J gave up 4 bases, with 12 bases separating them. The CDR3 loop spans 12 amino acids. The V gene's germline CDR1 is SQVTM and CDR2 ANQGSEA. Here the CDR3 reads CSVGRGGTEAFF. The CDR3, as DNA: TGCAGCGTGGGGAGGGGGGGCACTGAAGCTTTCTTT.

With respect to this clone: One junction end disagrees with the germline gene, perhaps due to a read error. This chain links TRBV10-3 with TRBJ2-7, with a weak D call TRBD2 (5 bases). The CDR3 runs to 13 residues. Germline values: CDR1 ENHRY, CDR2 SYGVKD. CDR3 bases: TGTGCCATCAGTGGGGGAGAGAACTACGATCAGTACTTC. Protein sequence: CAISGGENYDQYF.

This rearrangement joins TRBV7-9 to TRBJ2-7; D unclear. The CDR3 contains 13 residues. V lost 7 bases to trimming and J lost 0 bases, with 10 bases between them. CDR1 is SEHNR, CDR2 FQNEAQ, per germline (reference sequence). The CDR3 is CASMTLSSYEQYF. In DNA form, the CDR3 reads TGTGCCAGCATGACACTGAGCTCCTACGAGCAGTACTTC.

This chain joins TRBV15 and TRBJ1-2; D gene unclear. The CDR3 sequence is 16 residues long. Germline CDR1 and CDR2: LNHNV and YYDKDF (reference sequence). V was clipped by 3 bases and J by 0 bases, with 14 bases between them. CDR3 sequence: CATSSYVPTANYGYTF. CDR3 coding DNA: TGTGCCACCAGCAGTTACGTCCCTACAGCTAACTATGGCTACACCTTC. The full variable domain, in which reference TRBV15 and TRBJ1-2 provide the parts outside the CDR3, is DAMVIQNPRYQVTQFGKPVTLSCSQTLNHNVMYWYQQKSSQAPKLLFHYYDKDFNNEADTPDNFQSRRPNTSFCFLDIRSPGLGDTAMYLCATSSYVPTANYGYTFGSGTRLTVV.

V and J are TRBV4-1 and TRBJ1-5; D uncertain. Between the trimmed V and J ends, which lost 4 bases and 3 bases, there was a span of 10 bases. The germline V gene encodes CDR1 MGHRA and CDR2 YSYEKL. The CDR3 is 14 amino acids. The CDR3 DNA follows: TGCGCCAGCAGCCCCTGGGCAGTCAATCAGCCCCAGCATTTT. It encodes CASSPWAVNQPQHF.

The rearrangement joins TRBV19 to TRBJ2-3; 12 bases are a match to TRBD2. The CDR3 length is 18 residues. V trimming: 1 base; J trimming: 3 bases; junction bases outside the gene matches: 8. Looked up from germline, CDR1 is LNHDA and CDR2 is SQIVND (reference sequence). The DNA of the CDR3 is TGTGCCAGTAGTATAGGTCTAGCGGGAGGGAGGATTACAGATACGCAGTATTTT. It yields the protein CASSIGLAGGRITDTQYF.

This clone occurred once. This chain joins TRBV10-1 and TRBJ2-7; D unresolved. The CDR3 consists of 13 residues. Trimming cost V 2 bases and J 3 bases, with 8 bases left between them. In germline, CDR1 is WNHNN, CDR2 SYGVQD (reference sequence). This CDR3 is CASSEGQFYEQYF. CDR3 sequence (DNA): TGCGCCAGCAGTGAGGGGCAGTTCTACGAGCAGTACTTC.

The rearrangement uses TRBV27 and TRBJ1-3; 8 positions agree with TRBD1. J lost 4 bases, V lost 5 bases, and 16 bases had no gene match. Looked up from germline, CDR1 is MNHEY and CDR2 is SMNVEV (reference sequence). The CDR3 spans 18 residues. The CDR3 coding sequence is TGTGCCAGCAGTGCTATGGGAGACAGGGGTTCATCCGGAAACACCATATATTTT. Its translation: CASSAMGDRGSSGNTIYF.

The J gene is TRBJ2-5, the V gene TRBV5-1; D might be TRBD1 (6 bases). CDR3 length equals 13 residues. Germline CDR1 and CDR2: SGHRS and YFSETQ. V lost 0 bases, J lost 5 bases, and 8 bases lay in between. CDR3 residues: CASSLGQGETQYF. Here the CDR3 DNA reads TGCGCCAGCAGCTTGGGTCAGGGGGAGACCCAGTACTTC.

This sequence joins TRBV6-5 and TRBJ2-7; 7 positions match TRBD1. The germline V gene has CDR1 MNHEY and CDR2 SVGAGI. V lost 2 bases to trimming and J lost 7 bases; unmatched junction nucleotides: 2. This CDR3 has 12 amino acids. The CDR3 reads CASSYGTVEQYF. The CDR3 DNA reads TGTGCCAGCAGTTACGGGACAGTTGAGCAGTACTTC.

This rearrangement joins TRBV7-2 to TRBJ2-3; TRBD2 agrees at 7 bases. J lost 2 bases, V lost 5 bases, and 16 bases had no gene match. CDR1 and CDR2 (germline): SGHTA, FQGNSA. The CDR3 is made up of 18 amino acids. The CDR3 DNA follows: TGTGCCAGCAGCCAGAGGCCTCCCCTAGCGGTTATCACAGATACGCAGTATTTT. This codes for CASSQRPPLAVITDTQYF.

The chain links TRBV6-1 to TRBJ2-7; possibly TRBD2 for D (7 bases). CDR3 length equals 11 residues. V was shortened by 4 bases and J by 12 bases, with 13 bases between the two germline ends. CDR1 MNHNS and CDR2 SASEGT come from the germline V gene. The CDR3 spells CASSGRGGWYF. DNA for the CDR3: TGTGCCAGCAGTGGGAGGGGGGGGTGGTACTTC.

V usage is TRBV9 and J usage is TRBJ1-2, with 11 bases matching TRBD1. The germline V gene has CDR1 SGDLS and CDR2 YYNGEE. The V segment lost 2 bases and the J segment 6 bases; nucleotides outside the gene matches: 0. The CDR3 has 13 residues. Written as DNA, the CDR3 is TGTGCCAGCAGCGTGGGACAGGGGGATGGCTACACCTTC. This encodes CASSVGQGDGYTF. Drawing the rest from reference TRBV9 and TRBJ1-2, the complete variable domain is DSGVTQTPKHLITATGQRVTLRCSPRSGDLSVYWYQQSLDQGLQFLIQYYNGEERAKGNILERFSAQQFPDLHSELNLSSLELGDSALYFCASSVGQGDGYTFGSGTRLTVV.